These 32 T cell receptor beta chains came from one sample sequenced in a study of cytomegalovirus exposure and HLA in healthy donors. The PCR employed 60 Vbeta primers together with 13 Jbeta primers. Data came from immunoSEQ multiplex PCR; TCRdb stores just in-frame clones and leaves some out. Among roughly 180,000 clones, about 80% were seen once, and the ten largest hold about 1.3%. Sequenced material: PBMCs. These receptors all come from a man aged 25 to 40 in good health and CMV-seronegative.

V gene TRBV27 combines with J gene TRBJ1-1; TRBD1 aligns across 7 bases. Per the germline V gene, CDR1 is MNHEY and CDR2 is SMNVEV (reference sequence). There are 15 residues in the CDR3. The J segment lost 0 bases and the V segment lost 2 bases, leaving 3 bases of the junction unmatched. The CDR3 sequence: CASSLGGTVNTEAFF. The CDR3, as DNA: TGTGCCAGCAGTTTAGGCGGGACAGTGAACACTGAAGCTTTCTTT.

The chain uses TRBV27 and TRBJ1-1, with 8 positions matching TRBD1. CDR1 and CDR2 (germline): MNHEY, SMNVEV (reference sequence). This CDR3 contains 14 residues. V shed 2 bases, J shed 4 bases, and the junction held 3 bases outside the gene matches. In DNA, the CDR3 is TGTGCCAGCAGTTTAACCCAGGGGGCCACTGAAGCTTTCTTT. Residues: CASSLTQGATEAFF.

This clone was found a few times. The chain uses TRBV7-9 and TRBJ1-6; D is undetermined. V lost 1 base to trimming and J lost 7 bases, with 14 bases between them. Germline CDR1 reads SEHNR; CDR2 reads FQNEAQ (reference sequence). The CDR3 is 16 amino acids. The CDR3 sequence is CASSLGRSDLNSPLHF. DNA of the CDR3: TGTGCCAGCAGCTTAGGGAGGAGTGACCTAAATTCACCCCTCCACTTT.

This chain connects TRBV1 to TRBJ2-5; the table's D call TRBD2 went unverified against the DNA. TRBV1 is a pseudogene. CDR3 length: 17 amino acids. Here the CDR3 DNA reads TGCACCAGCAGCCAAGATCACCTAGCGGGGACCCAAGAGACCCAGTACTTC. It encodes CTSSQDHLAGTQETQYF.

The V and J genes are TRBV6-6 and TRBJ2-3; 9 bases align to TRBD1. V trimming: 8 bases; J trimming: 6 bases; junction bases outside the gene matches: 9. Germline values: CDR1 MNHNY, CDR2 SVGAGI (reference sequence). This CDR3 is 14 amino acids long. The CDR3 sequence: CASWNPGQGDTQYF. The DNA for the CDR3 is TGTGCCAGCTGGAATCCGGGACAGGGCGATACGCAGTATTTT.

The chain uses TRBV7-9 and TRBJ2-7, with D possibly TRBD2 on 7 matching bases. This CDR3 is 14 amino acids long. V lost 4 bases to trimming and J lost 2 bases, with 12 bases between them. Germline CDR1 SEHNR, CDR2 FQNEAQ (reference sequence). As DNA, the CDR3 is TGTGCCAGCAGCTGGGAGGGGGGGCCCTACGAGCAGTACTTC. It yields the protein CASSWEGGPYEQYF.

The V and J genes are TRBV7-9 and TRBJ1-1; 9 bases match TRBD1. V lost 4 bases to trimming and J lost 8 bases; unmatched junction nucleotides: 2. The CDR3 loop spans 12 amino acids. Per the germline V gene, CDR1 is SEHNR and CDR2 is FQNEAQ (reference sequence). CDR3 in amino acids: CASSYGQGEAFF. CDR3 DNA sequence: TGTGCCAGCAGCTACGGACAGGGGGAAGCTTTCTTT.

This clone was recorded a few times. This chain joins TRBV6-4 and TRBJ2-2, with 8 bases matching TRBD1. The J segment lost 6 bases and the V segment lost 0 bases, leaving 6 bases of the junction unmatched. This CDR3 has 16 residues. Germline assignment: CDR1 MRHNA and CDR2 SNTAGT. Here the CDR3 DNA reads TGTGCCAGCAGTGACTCCGGACAGGGACAGGCCGGGGAGCTGTTTTTT. Protein product: CASSDSGQGQAGELFF.

CDR3 region: CASSLGTSGSYNEQFF. The CDR3 DNA sequence: TGTGCCAGCTCACTAGGGACTAGCGGGTCCTACAATGAGCAGTTCTTC. V and J are TRBV18 and TRBJ2-1, with 12 bases fitting TRBD2. The V gene end was trimmed by 4 bases and the J gene end by 1 base; junction bases not matched to a gene: 2. The CDR3 spans 16 residues. The germline V gene encodes CDR1 KGHSH and CDR2 LQKENI.

This clone was recorded a few times. V and J are TRBV18 and TRBJ1-1; the match to TRBD1 covers 9 bases. Germline values: CDR1 KGHSH, CDR2 LQKENI. Losses at the gene ends were 3 bases for V and 0 bases for J; bases not matched to a gene: 2. The CDR3 extends over 15 amino acids. In DNA form, the CDR3 reads TGTGCCAGCTCACCTGGGACAGGGATGAACACTGAAGCTTTCTTT. This codes for CASSPGTGMNTEAFF.

The chain combines TRBV27 with TRBJ2-5; 8 nucleotides agree with TRBD2. V shed 5 bases, J shed 1 base, and the junction held 3 bases outside the gene matches. The CDR3 is made up of 14 amino acids. Per the germline V gene, CDR1 is MNHEY and CDR2 is SMNVEV (reference sequence). The CDR3 DNA reads TGTGCCAGCAGTCATGGACTAGCCCAAGAGACCCAGTACTTC. It yields the protein CASSHGLAQETQYF.

The V and J genes are TRBV5-1 and TRBJ1-5; D may be TRBD1 (5 bases). Trimming removed 0 bases from V and 4 bases from J, with 11 bases in between. This CDR3 has 15 residues. Germline loops: CDR1 SGHRS, CDR2 YFSETQ. CDR3 in amino acids: CASSLAGMSNQPQHF. CDR3 in DNA: TGCGCCAGCAGCTTGGCAGGGATGAGTAATCAGCCCCAGCATTTT.

This clone has more than one count but fewer than ten. The chain employs TRBV7-9 and TRBJ2-1, with D perhaps matching TRBD1 (6 bases). The CDR3 extends over 15 amino acids. Trimming took off 4 bases at V and 0 bases at J, with 10 bases between the two ends. CDR1 is SEHNR, CDR2 FQNEAQ, per germline (reference sequence). CDR3 DNA: TGTGCCAGCAGCTCCGACAGGAGCTCCTACAATGAGCAGTTCTTC. Its translation: CASSSDRSSYNEQFF.

The chain has TRBV5-4 and TRBJ2-7, with TRBD1 matching over 8 bases. V lost 2 bases, J lost 0 bases, and 7 bases stayed unmatched. The CDR3 is 16 amino acids. Germline V gene data show CDR1 as SGHNT and CDR2 as YYREEE (reference sequence). CDR3 bases: TGTGCCAGCAGCTTTCCCCCGGGACAGGCCTCCTACGAGCAGTACTTC. Its protein product is CASSFPPGQASYEQYF.

V gene TRBV30 combines with J gene TRBJ1-5; tentative D call: TRBD1 (5 bases). The CDR3 is 15 amino acids. The V and J ends lost 0 bases and 2 bases respectively, with 11 bases between them. Looked up from germline, CDR1 is GTSNPN and CDR2 is SVGIG (reference sequence). CDR3 DNA sequence: TGTGCCTGGAGTGTACAGGTTAACGGCAATCAGCCCCAGCATTTT. Its translation: CAWSVQVNGNQPQHF.

The V and J genes are TRBV5-1 and TRBJ1-4; 12 nucleotides agree with TRBD1. V lost 4 bases and J lost 5; bases outside the gene matches: 9. The CDR3 has 17 amino acids. Germline loops: CDR1 SGHRS, CDR2 YFSETQ. The CDR3 spells CASSKGQGAYPNEKLFF. CDR3 bases: TGCGCCAGCAGCAAGGGACAGGGGGCCTATCCCAATGAAAAACTGTTTTTT.

The chain links TRBV19 to TRBJ2-7; a weak D match, TRBD1 (5 bases). Germline V gives CDR1 LNHDA, CDR2 SQIVND (reference sequence). The CDR3 is 13 amino acids. V lost 6 bases and J 4 bases, leaving 13 bases between the germline ends. The CDR3 sequence is CASSLGARYEQYF. As DNA, the CDR3 is TGTGCCAGTAGCCTAGGGGCCCGATACGAGCAGTACTTC.

The chain links TRBV7-2 to TRBJ1-1; 7 bases fit TRBD1. The CDR3 consists of 16 residues. The V gene's germline CDR1 is SGHTA and CDR2 FQGNSA. Germline trimming cut 5 bases from V and 4 bases from J; bases unmatched to any gene: 13. This chain's CDR3 is CASSAQNRGSGTEAFF. The DNA of the CDR3 is TGTGCCAGCAGCGCACAAAACAGGGGAAGTGGCACTGAAGCTTTCTTT.

The chain is built from TRBV30 and TRBJ1-4, with a weak D call TRBD1 (5 bases). In germline, CDR1 is GTSNPN, CDR2 SVGIG (reference sequence). CDR3 length equals 13 residues. V shed 2 bases and J shed 7 bases, with 11 bases lying between them. The CDR3 reads CAWSKQGGEKLFF. CDR3 coding DNA: TGTGCCTGGAGTAAGCAGGGCGGTGAAAAACTGTTTTTT.

The chain is built from TRBV25-1 and TRBJ1-2; TRBD1 aligns across 10 bases. Trimming took 4 bases from V and 8 from J; bases not matched to a gene: 1. The CDR3 covers 12 residues. Looked up from germline, CDR1 is MGHDK and CDR2 is SYGVNS. CDR3 sequence (DNA): TGTGCCAGCAGTGGGACAGGGGGGGGCTACACCTTC. It is translated as CASSGTGGGYTF.

V is TRBV6-5 and J is TRBJ2-3; D uncertain. The ends were cut back, 0 bases at V and 2 bases at J, with 12 bases in the middle. Per germline, CDR1 MNHEY and CDR2 SVGAGI. CDR3 length: 16 amino acids. This chain's CDR3 is CASSYSASLFTDTQYF. The CDR3 DNA reads TGTGCCAGCAGTTACTCGGCCTCTTTGTTCACAGATACGCAGTATTTT.

The chain is built from TRBV6-5 and TRBJ2-7, with 7 bases that match TRBD2. This CDR3 comprises 15 residues. Trimming took 2 bases from V and 2 from J; bases not matched to a gene: 6. Germline values: CDR1 MNHEY, CDR2 SVGAGI. In DNA form, the CDR3 reads TGTGCCAGCAGTTACGGGGCGGGAGCCACCTACGAGCAGTACTTC. It translates to CASSYGAGATYEQYF.

This clone was picked up a small number of times. The chain is built from TRBV6-1 and TRBJ1-5; 9 bases align to TRBD1. The CDR3 is 14 amino acids. Losses at the gene ends were 10 bases for V and 3 bases for J; bases not matched to a gene: 7. Looked up from germline, CDR1 is MNHNS and CDR2 is SASEGT. Written as DNA, the CDR3 is TGTGCCACCCTAGGACAGGGGCACAATCAGCCCCAGCATTTT. It yields the protein CATLGQGHNQPQHF.

The chain couples TRBV15 to TRBJ2-7, with TRBD1 as a possible D gene (6 bases). This CDR3 contains 15 residues. V gave up 8 bases and J gave up 3 bases, with 20 bases separating them. Germline lookup yields CDR1 LNHNV and CDR2 YYDKDF (reference sequence). CDR3 region: CATGRNVGTYYEQYF. CDR3 DNA sequence: TGTGCCACCGGCCGGAACGTCGGGACATACTACGAGCAGTACTTC.

This sequence joins TRBV28 and TRBJ2-7; maybe TRBD1 (6 bases). Trimming stripped 7 bases from V and 7 bases from J, with 17 bases between. CDR1 MDHEN and CDR2 SYDVKM come from the germline V gene. The CDR3 extends over 13 amino acids. The CDR3 reads CASTHRVRLEQYF. The CDR3 DNA follows: TGTGCCAGCACACACAGGGTGAGGTTGGAGCAGTACTTC.

The V gene is TRBV6-1, the J gene TRBJ2-1; 12 bases match TRBD2. The CDR3 spans 15 residues. V lost 5 bases and J lost 8; bases outside the gene matches: 7. The V gene's germline CDR1 is MNHNS and CDR2 SASEGT. CDR3 loop: CASSSRLAGEDEQFF. In DNA, the CDR3 is TGTGCCAGCAGTAGTCGACTAGCGGGAGAGGATGAGCAGTTCTTC.

V is TRBV7-9 and J is TRBJ1-1; D is unresolved. Germline V lookup: CDR1 SEHNR, CDR2 FQNEAQ (reference sequence). CDR3 length: 14 amino acids. Trimming left V 3 bases short and J 1 base short, with 9 bases between. CDR3 sequence reads: CASSFLSPNTEAFF. The CDR3 DNA follows: TGTGCCAGCAGCTTTCTCTCCCCGAACACTGAAGCTTTCTTT. Supplemented by reference TRBV7-9 and TRBJ1-1, the full variable domain reads DTGVSQNPRHKITKRGQNVTFRCDPISEHNRLYWYRQTLGQGPEFLTYFQNEAQLEKSRLLSDRFSAERPKGSFSTLEIQRTEQGDSAMYLCASSFLSPNTEAFFGQGTRLTVV.

The chain uses TRBV19 and TRBJ2-1, with D unclear. V lost 3 bases and J 5 bases, leaving 11 bases between the germline ends. This CDR3 has 14 amino acids. Germline V gene data show CDR1 as LNHDA and CDR2 as SQIVND (reference sequence). The CDR3 sequence: CASSINLENNEQFF. For the CDR3, the DNA is TGTGCCAGTAGTATCAACCTAGAGAACAATGAGCAGTTCTTC.

V and J are TRBV6-4 and TRBJ2-1; 9 bases match TRBD1. There are 15 residues in the CDR3. Germline V gene lookup returns CDR1 MRHNA and CDR2 SNTAGT. V dropped 4 bases and J dropped 5; count of bases not matched to a gene: 6. CDR3 DNA sequence: TGTGCCAGCAGTGTGGACAGGGGTAGCCACAATGAGCAGTTCTTC. Its translation is CASSVDRGSHNEQFF.

The chain combines TRBV6-5 with TRBJ1-3; D remains unclear. This CDR3 is 15 amino acids long. CDR1 and CDR2 (germline): MNHEY, SVGAGI. Between the trimmed V and J ends, which lost 2 bases and 0 bases, there was a span of 8 bases. The chain's CDR3 is CASSYAGYSGNTIYF. The CDR3, as DNA: TGTGCCAGCAGTTACGCAGGCTACTCTGGAAACACCATATATTTT.

The chain couples TRBV19 to TRBJ1-4, with D possibly being TRBD1 (6 bases). V dropped 2 bases and J dropped 8 bases, with 12 bases sitting between them. This CDR3 comprises 14 residues. The V gene's germline CDR1 is LNHDA and CDR2 SQIVND (reference sequence). The CDR3 bases are TGTGCCAGTAGTATAAGGCGAGGGGGAGAAAAACTGTTTTTT. Protein sequence: CASSIRRGGEKLFF.

This clone was seen only once. V is TRBV6-1 and J is TRBJ1-5; D gene unclear. Looked up from germline, CDR1 is MNHNS and CDR2 is SASEGT. The CDR3 extends over 15 amino acids. V dropped 2 bases and J dropped 7 bases, with 15 bases sitting between them. The CDR3 protein is CASSEYVEGGQPQHF. The CDR3 DNA is TGTGCCAGCAGTGAATACGTGGAGGGCGGGCAGCCCCAGCATTTT.